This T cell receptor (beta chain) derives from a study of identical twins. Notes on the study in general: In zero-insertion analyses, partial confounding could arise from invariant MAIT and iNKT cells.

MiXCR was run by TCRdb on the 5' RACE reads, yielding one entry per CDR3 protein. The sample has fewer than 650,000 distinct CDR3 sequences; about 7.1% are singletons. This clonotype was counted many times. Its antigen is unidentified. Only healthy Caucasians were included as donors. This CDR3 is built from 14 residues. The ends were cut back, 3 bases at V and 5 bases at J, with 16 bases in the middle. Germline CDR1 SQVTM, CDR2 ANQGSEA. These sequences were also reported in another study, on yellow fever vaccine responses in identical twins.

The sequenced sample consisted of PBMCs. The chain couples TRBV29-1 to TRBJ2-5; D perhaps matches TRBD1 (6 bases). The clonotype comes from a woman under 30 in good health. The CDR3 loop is CSVDLASQGETQYF. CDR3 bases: TGCAGCGTTGATTTAGCGTCCCAGGGGGAGACCCAGTACTTC.